These 32 T cell receptor beta chains share one sample of origin, sequenced in a study of T cell repertoires in cytomegalovirus infection. MiXCR, applied by TCRdb to the reads, yields one record per CDR3 protein. The data hold under 200,000 distinct CDR3 sequences, with 9.5% observed a single time. The specimen was PBMCs. The receptor set was obtained from a human donor in good health (CMV status not recorded). Some clones in this sample may be carry-over from other donors' samples.

This clonotype was counted between two and nine times. V gene TRBV7-9 combines with J gene TRBJ1-1; D not certain. The CDR3 is 15 amino acids. From germline, CDR1 is SEHNR and CDR2 FQNEAQ (reference sequence). The CDR3 sequence: CAAVNWRNEDTEAFF. The CDR3 bases are TGTGCTGCCGTCAACTGGCGGAACGAGGACACTGAAGCTTTCTTT.

This sequence joins TRBV10-3 and TRBJ2-2; D is possibly TRBD1 (6 bases). V gave up 10 bases and J gave up 5 bases, with 14 bases separating them. The germline gives CDR1 ENHRY, CDR2 SYGVKD. There are 13 residues in the CDR3. CDR3 nucleotides: TGTGCCAGCCGGGACACCGGTACCGGGGAGCTGTTTTTT. It translates to CASRDTGTGELFF.

This clonotype was counted between two and nine times. This chain joins TRBV4-1 and TRBJ1-2; D is uncertain. The V end was cut by 5 bases, the J end by 0 bases, with 13 bases between. This CDR3 region has 15 residues. CDR1 is MGHRA and CDR2 is YSYEKL in the germline V gene. Written as DNA, the CDR3 is TGCGCCAGCAGCGCTCAAACGGGAACTAACTATGGCTACACCTTC. Protein: CASSAQTGTNYGYTF.

This clonotype was seen repeatedly, ten times or more. The chain employs TRBV19 and TRBJ1-2, with TRBD1 matching over 7 bases. CDR3 length: 14 residues. Unmatched junction bases numbered 10, after V lost 8 bases and J lost 4 bases. The germline CDR1 and CDR2 sequences are LNHDA and SQIVND (reference sequence). CDR3 loop: CASASTGNAYGYTF. The CDR3 DNA reads as TGTGCCAGTGCTTCGACAGGGAATGCCTATGGCTACACCTTC.

The chain employs TRBV19 and TRBJ1-6; 9 bases agree with TRBD1. Unmatched junction bases numbered 10, after V lost 7 bases and J lost 9 bases. Germline CDR1 reads LNHDA; CDR2 reads SQIVND (reference sequence). This CDR3 is built from 15 residues. The CDR3 DNA is TGTGCCAGTACCGCGGAAGGGACAGGGTCTTCACCCCTCCACTTT. This codes for CASTAEGTGSSPLHF.

The chain has TRBV6-4 and TRBJ1-2; D uncertain. This CDR3 has 18 amino acids. The germline V gene has CDR1 MRHNA and CDR2 SNTAGT. The V end was cut by 2 bases, the J end by 4 bases, with 23 bases between. The CDR3 nucleotides are TGTGCCAGCAGTGACCCCGGCAGGCGGAAAACTATATCCTATGGCTACACCTTC. This gives the protein CASSDPGRRKTISYGYTF.

This clonotype showed up many times. The chain is built from TRBV19 and TRBJ1-5; D is perhaps TRBD1 (6 bases). Germline-derived CDR1 and CDR2 are LNHDA and SQIVND (reference sequence). The CDR3 totals 16 residues. Deletions cut 3 bases from V and 2 bases from J, with 14 bases between. CDR3 protein: CASSIPGGHGNQPQHF. In DNA form, the CDR3 reads TGTGCCAGTAGTATCCCTGGGGGGCATGGCAATCAGCCCCAGCATTTT.

The V gene is TRBV20-1, the J gene TRBJ1-5; 7 bases are shared with TRBD1. This CDR3 is 16 amino acids long. Trimming cost V 1 base and J 9 bases; bases outside gene matches: 15. Germline V gene data show CDR1 as DFQATT and CDR2 as SNEGSKA (reference sequence). The CDR3 loop is CSARVGHLTGVGPQHF. CDR3 DNA sequence: TGCAGTGCTAGAGTGGGCCACCTTACAGGGGTTGGGCCCCAGCATTTT.

V is TRBV30 and J is TRBJ2-3; the D is unclear. Looked up from germline, CDR1 is GTSNPN and CDR2 is SVGIG (reference sequence). The V and J ends lost 3 bases and 0 bases respectively, with 4 bases between them. This CDR3 spans 12 amino acids. This CDR3 reads CAWSGSTDTQYF. The CDR3, as DNA: TGTGCCTGGAGCGGGAGCACAGATACGCAGTATTTT.

This clonotype has ten or more counts. The chain has TRBV7-2 and TRBJ2-7; 9 nucleotides line up with TRBD2. Germline CDR1 and CDR2: SGHTA and FQGNSA. The J segment lost 5 bases and the V segment lost 1 base, leaving 6 bases of the junction unmatched. This CDR3 is 15 amino acids long. CDR3 amino acids: CASSLGGLAGNEQYF. CDR3 DNA sequence: TGTGCCAGCAGCTTAGGTGGTCTAGCGGGGAACGAGCAGTACTTC.

This clonotype was detected a few times. The J gene is TRBJ1-1, the V gene TRBV30, with 7 bases that match TRBD1. Germline CDR1 is GTSNPN and CDR2 is SVGIG (reference sequence). CDR3 length: 13 amino acids. V lost 4 bases, J lost 0 bases, and 2 bases stayed unmatched. This CDR3 reads CAWMGQLNTEAFF. The DNA of the CDR3 is TGTGCCTGGATGGGACAGCTGAACACTGAAGCTTTCTTT. The full variable domain, its missing parts supplied by reference TRBV30 and TRBJ1-1, is SQTIHQWPATLVQPVGSPLSLECTVEGTSNPNLYWYRQAAGRGLQLLFYSVGIGQISSEVPQNLSASRPQDRQFILSSKKLLLSDSGFYLCAWMGQLNTEAFFGQGTRLTVV.

This clonotype has just a few counts. V is TRBV20-1 and J is TRBJ2-5; tentatively, D is TRBD1 or TRBD2 (6 bases each). V lost 6 bases and J 1 base, leaving 15 bases between the germline ends. CDR3 length: 14 amino acids. From germline, CDR1 is DFQATT and CDR2 SNEGSKA (reference sequence). CDR3 amino acids: CSAPLGGSQETQYF. The CDR3 DNA reads TGCAGTGCGCCCTTAGGGGGGTCCCAAGAGACCCAGTACTTC.

This clonotype has ten or more counts. This chain joins TRBV7-2 and TRBJ1-5; 7 bases are shared with TRBD1. Germline CDR1 SGHTA, CDR2 FQGNSA. This CDR3 spans 14 amino acids. The V gene end was trimmed by 4 bases and the J gene end by 5 bases; junction bases not matched to a gene: 5. The CDR3 nucleotides are TGTGCCAGCAGCTGGAGACAGGGTTATCAGCCCCAGCATTTT. Translated, it gives CASSWRQGYQPQHF.

This clonotype was seen only a few times. J is TRBJ1-2 and V is TRBV4-1; maybe TRBD1 (5 bases). CDR1 MGHRA and CDR2 YSYEKL come from the germline V gene. The CDR3 consists of 15 residues. Between the trimmed V and J ends, which lost 4 bases and 4 bases, there was a span of 16 bases. CDR3 residues: CASSPEVRGPYGYTF. As DNA, the CDR3 is TGCGCCAGCAGCCCCGAGGTGAGGGGTCCCTATGGCTACACCTTC.

The rearrangement links TRBV20-1 to TRBJ2-7, with 14 bases matching TRBD2. CDR1 is DFQATT and CDR2 is SNEGSKA in the germline V gene (reference sequence). The ends lost 4 bases at V and 5 bases at J; junction bases unmatched: 4. The CDR3 covers 14 residues. CDR3 loop: CSAMGLAGVHEQYF. The CDR3 DNA follows: TGCAGTGCTATGGGACTAGCGGGAGTCCACGAGCAGTACTTC.

This clonotype came up many times. V usage is TRBV7-2 and J usage is TRBJ1-2; D possibly corresponds to TRBD1 (6 bases). There are 17 residues in the CDR3. Germline CDR1 SGHTA, CDR2 FQGNSA. Trimming stripped 2 bases from V and 1 base from J, with 17 bases between. The CDR3 sequence: CASSLRGGSTYNYGYTF. CDR3 nucleotide sequence: TGTGCCAGCAGCTTAAGGGGGGGATCCACTTATAACTATGGCTACACCTTC.

In this sample, this clonotype turned up a few times. V is TRBV7-2 and J is TRBJ1-1, with D perhaps TRBD1 (5 bases). The length of the CDR3 is 16 residues. CDR1 is SGHTA, CDR2 FQGNSA, per germline. V lost 6 bases and J lost 5, with 22 bases in between. The CDR3 sequence: CASRVNPEEGRTEAFF. The CDR3 region has the DNA TGTGCCAGCAGAGTAAACCCTGAGGAGGGGCGGACTGAAGCTTTCTTT.

This clonotype was counted at least ten times. The chain carries TRBV7-8 and TRBJ2-3; D is unresolved. V was pared by 5 bases and J by 0 bases, with 12 bases between. The germline V gene encodes CDR1 SGHVS and CDR2 FQNEAQ. The CDR3 spans 15 residues. CDR3 DNA sequence: TGTGCCAGCAGCCCGGACCCCGCGAGCACAGATACGCAGTATTTT. Translated: CASSPDPASTDTQYF.

Ten or more counts support this clonotype. The V call is TRBV7-2, the J call TRBJ1-4; possibly TRBD1 for D (6 bases). Trimming left V 1 base short and J 8 bases short, with 14 bases between. Germline CDR1 is SGHTA and CDR2 is FQGNSA. This CDR3 is built from 15 residues. CDR3 amino acids: CASSLDRGPGEKLFF. CDR3 nucleotide sequence: TGTGCCAGCAGCTTAGACCGGGGGCCGGGGGAAAAACTGTTTTTT. The full variable domain, its missing parts supplied by reference TRBV7-2 and TRBJ1-4, is GAGVSQSPSNKVTEKGKDVELRCDPISGHTALYWYRQSLGQGLEFLIYFQGNSAPDKSGLPSDRFSAERTGGSVSTLTIQRTQQEDSAVYLCASSLDRGPGEKLFFGSGTQLSVL.

The chain recombines TRBV2 with TRBJ1-5; 9 bases align to TRBD1. CDR1 is SNHLY and CDR2 is FYNNEI in the germline V gene. V lost 6 bases to trimming and J lost 7 bases; unmatched junction nucleotides: 16. The CDR3 runs 17 residues. The CDR3 sequence: CASRGTGWGRMEQPQHF. CDR3 coding DNA: TGTGCCAGCAGGGGGACAGGGTGGGGTAGAATGGAGCAGCCCCAGCATTTT.

The chain has TRBV29-1 and TRBJ1-1; unclear D gene. Germline values: CDR1 SQVTM, CDR2 ANQGSEA. The CDR3 consists of 13 residues. Trimming shortened V by 6 bases and J by 0 bases, and 11 bases separated the two germline ends. The CDR3, as DNA: TGCAGCGTGGGGAGGAAGTTGAACACTGAAGCTTTCTTT. Protein sequence: CSVGRKLNTEAFF.

This clonotype occurred a few times. The genes are TRBV9 and TRBJ2-7, with D unclear. Germline CDR1 reads SGDLS; CDR2 reads YYNGEE. The CDR3 is 15 residues long. The V and J ends lost 3 bases and 3 bases respectively, with 16 bases between them. CDR3 in amino acids: CASSANLRVYYEQYF. For the CDR3, the DNA is TGTGCCAGCAGCGCGAATTTGAGAGTCTACTACGAGCAGTACTTC. The whole variable domain, filled in from reference TRBV9 and TRBJ2-7, reads DSGVTQTPKHLITATGQRVTLRCSPRSGDLSVYWYQQSLDQGLQFLIQYYNGEERAKGNILERFSAQQFPDLHSELNLSSLELGDSALYFCASSANLRVYYEQYFGPGTRLTVT.

The chain is built from TRBV20-1 and TRBJ2-1; D possibly corresponds to TRBD1 (5 bases). This CDR3 is built from 14 residues. Trimming cost V 4 bases and J 6 bases, with 16 bases left between them. Germline CDR1 is DFQATT and CDR2 is SNEGSKA (reference sequence). CDR3 loop: CSAIRQRAVNEQFF. Written as DNA, the CDR3 is TGCAGTGCTATTAGACAGAGAGCCGTCAATGAGCAGTTCTTC.

This clonotype appeared many times. This chain uses TRBV5-1 with TRBJ2-7; TRBD1 aligns across 9 bases. Germline V gene data show CDR1 as SGHRS and CDR2 as YFSETQ. Trimming at V came to 2 bases and at J to 2 bases, leaving 8 bases not matched to a gene. This CDR3 is 16 amino acids long. CDR3 in DNA: TGCGCCAGCAGCTTTGACGGGACAGGGACCACCTACGAGCAGTACTTC. Translation: CASSFDGTGTTYEQYF.

Many counts were recorded for this clonotype. V usage is TRBV6-2 or TRBV6-3 and J usage is TRBJ1-5; D possibly corresponds to TRBD1 (5 bases). Trimming shortened V by 6 bases and J by 0 bases, and 12 bases separated the two germline ends. This CDR3 is 15 amino acids long. CDR1 is MNHEY and CDR2 is SVGEGT in the germline V gene. The CDR3 nucleotides are TGTGCCAGCAGCCGGGGGACTTATAGCAATCAGCCCCAGCATTTT. Amino acid sequence: CASSRGTYSNQPQHF.

This clonotype was seen only a few times. This chain uses TRBV12-3 or TRBV12-4 with TRBJ1-2; D is ambiguous. The CDR3 extends over 11 amino acids. The ends were cut back, 1 base at V and 8 bases at J, with 5 bases in the middle. The CDR3 reads CASSLGEGYTF. The CDR3 DNA sequence: TGTGCCAGCAGTTTAGGGGAAGGCTACACCTTC.

The chain combines TRBV28 with TRBJ2-7; TRBD2 aligns across 9 bases. This CDR3 has 16 residues. CDR1 and CDR2 (germline): MDHEN, SYDVKM. The V and J ends lost 5 bases and 0 bases, in that order; junction bases with no gene match: 8. Here the CDR3 DNA reads TGTGCCAGCAGTAAAGATAGCGGGAGCGGCTCCTACGAGCAGTACTTC. This sequence encodes CASSKDSGSGSYEQYF.

On this clonotype: The germline gene is not matched at one end of the junction; a read error may be the cause. This CDR3 reads CSVEGGTSGVRYEQYF. As DNA, the CDR3 is TGCAGCGTGGAAGGGGGGACTAGCGGGGTCCGGTACGAGCAGTACTTC. J is TRBJ2-7 and V is TRBV29-1, with 13 bases that match TRBD2. Germline V lookup: CDR1 SQVTM, CDR2 ANQGSEA. The CDR3 has 16 residues.

This clonotype was found many times. The chain has TRBV7-8 and TRBJ2-6; D unclear. CDR1 is SGHVS and CDR2 is FQNEAQ in the germline V gene. V was clipped by 3 bases and J by 0 bases, with 12 bases between them. CDR3 size: 17 residues. CDR3 DNA: TGTGCCAGCAGCTTCCCGATTATTGCCTCTGGGGCCAACGTCCTGACTTTC. Translating it yields CASSFPIIASGANVLTF.

The chain links TRBV7-9 to TRBJ2-4; 11 positions agree with TRBD2. Per germline, CDR1 SEHNR and CDR2 FQNEAQ (reference sequence). V lost 5 bases, J lost 16 bases, and 19 bases stayed unmatched. This CDR3 is built from 16 residues. The CDR3 nucleotides are TGTGCCAGCAGCCCAGTGACTAGCGGGGACCTTTTCCGAACCTACTTC. Its translation: CASSPVTSGDLFRTYF.

This clonotype came up many times. The chain combines TRBV27 with TRBJ1-5; D is unclear. There are 16 residues in the CDR3. Germline V gives CDR1 MNHEY, CDR2 SMNVEV (reference sequence). The V gene lost 2 bases and the J gene lost 0 bases, with 11 bases spanning the gap. In nucleotides, the CDR3 is TGTGCCAGCAGTTTAAGTTTCGGTTATAGCAATCAGCCCCAGCATTTT. Encoded protein: CASSLSFGYSNQPQHF.

This clonotype was counted at least ten times. The J gene is TRBJ2-3, the V gene TRBV7-2, with TRBD1 identical over 9 bases. Germline V gene data show CDR1 as SGHTA and CDR2 as FQGNSA. V dropped 4 bases and J dropped 9; count of bases not matched to a gene: 11. The length of the CDR3 is 15 residues. CDR3 coding DNA: TGTGCCAGCAGCTGGGGACAGGGTCTTCCAGGGACGCAGTATTTT. It translates to CASSWGQGLPGTQYF.